The T cell receptor beta chain under discussion was sequenced for a study of T cells after yellow fever vaccination. Study-level results: Few clonotypes appeared in both CD4 and CD8 compartments.

5'RACE template switching produced TCR cDNA carrying a universal primer site and UMIs. TCRdb itself ran the 5' RACE reads through MiXCR, one entry per CDR3 protein. The table includes fewer than 400,000 distinct CDR3 sequences, roughly 10% detected once. The table lists this clonotype with a few counts. Its matching antigen is unknown. Trimming cost V 0 bases and J 7 bases, with 3 bases left between them. CDR3 size: 11 residues. Germline loops: CDR1 LNHNV, CDR2 YYDKDF (reference sequence). The sequence was obtained from a man aged 18 to 29 who received the YFV17D yellow fever vaccine. The chain carries TRBV15 and TRBJ1-2; unclear D gene. The input for sequencing was CD4+ T cells sorted from PBMCs, taken 45 days after the yellow fever booster vaccination. In DNA form, the CDR3 reads TGTGCCACCAGCAGAGAGGGTGGCTACACCTTC. It codes for CATSREGGYTF.